The rows below give T cell receptor beta chains drawn from one sample of a study of CD8 T cells in Susac syndrome. Using its own MiXCR run on the immunoSEQ multiplex PCR reads, TCRdb lists one record per CDR3 protein. The table records some 190,000 distinct CDR3 sequences, approximately 94% of them present only once. The sequenced sample consisted of CD4+ T cells from PBMCs. These receptors were collected from a human donor in good health. The CDR3 runs from the conserved cysteine through the conserved F or W. A D gene is named only where the DNA matches it firmly. The listing skips clone size in some rows; elsewhere it reads once, few, many or a size class.

D: NA; size: NA; V: TRBV5-6; J: TRBJ2-1; CDR3: CASSLGSSSSYNEQFF; DNA: TGTGCCAGCAGCTTGGGTAGCTCTAGCTCCTACAATGAGCAGTTCTTC
D: NA; size: NA; V: TRBV7-9; J: TRBJ1-1; CDR3: CASSSATGPTEAFF; DNA: TGTGCCAGCAGTTCGGCCACAGGGCCCACTGAAGCTTTCTTT
D: NA; size: NA; V: TRBV6-2/TRBV6-3; J: TRBJ2-3; CDR3: CASTLADTQYF; DNA: TGTGCCAGCACACTTGCAGATACGCAGTATTTT
D: NA; size: NA; V: TRBV14; J: TRBJ1-1; CDR3: CASSPLRTATEAFF; DNA: TGTGCCAGCAGCCCCCTCAGGACAGCCACTGAAGCTTTCTTT
D: TRBD1; size: NA; V: TRBV19; J: TRBJ2-7; CDR3: CASSIGTGGYEQYF; DNA: TGTGCCAGTAGTATCGGGACAGGGGGCTACGAGCAGTACTTC
D: TRBD2; size: NA; V: TRBV7-8; J: TRBJ2-1; CDR3: CASSLAVGGAYNEQFF; DNA: TGTGCCAGCAGCTTAGCGGTCGGGGGGGCCTACAATGAGCAGTTCTTC
D: TRBD1; size: NA; V: TRBV18; J: TRBJ1-2; CDR3: CASSPRDRGTSNYGYTF; DNA: TGTGCCAGCTCACCAAGGGACAGGGGGACCTCTAACTATGGCTACACCTTC
D: NA; size: NA; V: TRBV20-1; J: TRBJ1-5; CDR3: CSAPAGVSNQPQHF; DNA: TGCAGTGCCCCGGCGGGGGTGAGCAATCAGCCCCAGCATTTT
D: NA; size: once; V: TRBV30; J: TRBJ1-3; CDR3: CAWRSRISGNTIYF; DNA: TGTGCCTGGAGGAGCAGGATATCTGGAAACACCATATATTTT
D: NA; size: NA; V: TRBV6-5; J: TRBJ1-2; CDR3: CASSRTPWGGYTF; DNA: TGTGCCAGCAGTCGGACACCCTGGGGAGGCTACACCTTC
D: NA; size: NA; V: TRBV7-2; J: TRBJ1-6; CDR3: CASSPDSFYSPLHF; DNA: TGTGCCAGCAGCCCCGACAGCTTTTATTCACCCCTCCACTTT
D: NA; size: NA; V: TRBV29-1; J: TRBJ2-2; CDR3: CSVEEGRTGELFF; DNA: TGCAGCGTTGAGGAGGGAAGAACCGGGGAGCTGTTTTTT